These 30 T cell receptor beta chains were all obtained from the same sample, sequenced in a study of Graves' ophthalmopathy and Graves' hyperthyroidism. RNA transcripts served as template for amplifying TCR beta CDR3 sequences. HTBI primers were used in a first-round RT-PCR, which preceded a second-round multiplex PCR. TCRdb re-called the multiplex PCR reads with MiXCR, one entry per CDR3 protein. The table includes 500,000 to 700,000 distinct CDR3 sequences, approximately 35% detected once. What was sequenced was peripheral blood or thyroid tissue (not recorded which). These receptors all stem from an adult man with Graves' hyperthyroidism.

The chain is built from TRBV29-1 and TRBJ1-3, with D possibly being TRBD1 (5 bases). Trimming removed 4 bases at V and 6 bases at J, with 10 bases between. Germline V gives CDR1 SQVTM, CDR2 ANQGSEA. This CDR3 is built from 12 residues. The CDR3 bases are TGCAGCGTTGCTGGGACTCTAAACACCATATATTTT. It yields the protein CSVAGTLNTIYF.

This clonotype has a single count. J is TRBJ2-2 and V is TRBV7-8, with no clear D. Germline V gives CDR1 SGHVS, CDR2 FQNEAQ. The CDR3 loop spans 12 amino acids. V was cut by 1 base and J by 9 bases, with 6 bases left in between. Here the CDR3 reads CASSLDDRELFF. In DNA form, the CDR3 reads TGTGCCAGCAGCTTAGATGATAGGGAGCTGTTTTTT. The full variable domain, in which reference TRBV7-8 and TRBJ2-2 provide the parts outside the CDR3, is GAGVSQSPRYKVAKRGQDVALRCDPISGHVSLFWYQQALGQGPEFLTYFQNEAQLDKSGLPSDRFFAERPEGSVSTLKIQRTQQEDSAVYLCASSLDDRELFFGEGSRLTVL.

In regard to this clonotype: One junction end does not reproduce the germline sequence, and a read error may be involved. This chain connects TRBV10-3 to TRBJ1-6, with D uncertain. From germline, CDR1 is ENHRY and CDR2 SYGVKD. The CDR3 extends over 16 amino acids. For the CDR3, the DNA is TGTGCCAGCAGTGGCTCGCCGACGATCTATAATTCACCCCTCCACTTT. The encoded protein is CASSGSPTIYNSPLHF.

This clonotype was seen at least ten times. J is TRBJ1-2 and V is TRBV20-1; maybe TRBD1 (6 bases). The germline CDR1 and CDR2 sequences are DFQATT and SNEGSKA (reference sequence). V lost 6 bases to trimming and J lost 0 bases, with 14 bases between them. The CDR3 totals 14 residues. This CDR3 is CSAEGGLANYGYTF. The CDR3 region has the DNA TGCAGTGCCGAGGGGGGATTAGCTAACTATGGCTACACCTTC.

The genes are TRBV20-1 and TRBJ2-7; 7 bases line up with TRBD1. The CDR3 is made up of 13 amino acids. J was trimmed by 2 bases and V by 3 bases; bases with no gene match: 4. In germline, CDR1 is DFQATT, CDR2 SNEGSKA (reference sequence). The CDR3 loop reads CSASRDSPYEQYF. CDR3 bases: TGCAGTGCTAGTCGGGACAGCCCCTACGAGCAGTACTTC.

The rearrangement joins TRBV20-1 to TRBJ1-2; possible D gene TRBD1, 5 bases. Per the germline V gene, CDR1 is DFQATT and CDR2 is SNEGSKA (reference sequence). Trimming removed 1 base at V and 11 bases at J, with 14 bases between. The CDR3 runs to 12 residues. The CDR3 bases are TGCAGTGCTAGAGCTACTAGCGGGGGGTACACCTTC. Translated: CSARATSGGYTF.

This clonotype was found a few times. The CDR3 is CASSAAVRFSGANVLTF. In nucleotides, the CDR3 is TGTGCCAGCAGTGCGGCAGTAAGATTTTCTGGGGCCAACGTCCTGACTTTC. This sequence joins TRBV2 and TRBJ2-6, with unresolved D. Germline V gene data show CDR1 as SNHLY and CDR2 as FYNNEI. This CDR3 region has 17 residues. Between the trimmed V and J ends, which lost 4 bases and 1 base, there was a span of 14 bases.

This clonotype was seen only a few times. This chain links TRBV30 with TRBJ1-1; D uncertain. The CDR3 is 13 amino acids. Trimming removed 3 bases from V and 1 base from J, with 9 bases in between. Germline CDR1 is GTSNPN and CDR2 is SVGIG (reference sequence). CDR3 sequence reads: CAWRRTSNTEAFF. The CDR3 DNA sequence: TGTGCCTGGAGGCGGACTTCGAACACTGAAGCTTTCTTT. The variable domain in full, with the rest retrieved from reference TRBV30 and TRBJ1-1, is SQTIHQWPATLVQPVGSPLSLECTVEGTSNPNLYWYRQAAGRGLQLLFYSVGIGQISSEVPQNLSASRPQDRQFILSSKKLLLSDSGFYLCAWRRTSNTEAFFGQGTRLTVV.

Worth noting for this clonotype: The germline gene is not matched at one end of the junction; a read error may be the cause. The chain has TRBV2 and TRBJ1-1; tentatively, D is TRBD1 (5 bases). CDR1 and CDR2 from the germline V gene are SNHLY and FYNNEI. The CDR3 covers 14 residues. CDR3 nucleotide sequence: TGTGCCACCACTTGGGGACCGCAGAACATTGAAGCTTTCTTT. Translation gives CATTWGPQNIEAFF.

The chain couples TRBV10-3 to TRBJ1-5; D is unclear. The germline V gene has CDR1 ENHRY and CDR2 SYGVKD. The CDR3 totals 13 residues. The ends were cut back, 3 bases at V and 3 bases at J, with 6 bases in the middle. This chain's CDR3 is CAISDGDNQPQHF. CDR3 DNA: TGTGCCATCAGTGACGGCGACAATCAGCCCCAGCATTTT.

The chain carries TRBV20-1 and TRBJ1-5; 9 bases are a match to TRBD1. V was clipped by 1 base and J by 0 bases; unmatched bases: 1. This CDR3 is built from 15 residues. Germline V gene lookup returns CDR1 DFQATT and CDR2 SNEGSKA (reference sequence). The CDR3 loop is CSARATGGSNQPQHF. The CDR3 region has the DNA TGCAGTGCTAGAGCGACAGGGGGTAGCAATCAGCCCCAGCATTTT.

The chain uses TRBV19 and TRBJ1-3; tentative D call: TRBD1 (6 bases). CDR3 size: 17 residues. Trimming shortened V by 5 bases and J by 0 bases, and 17 bases separated the two germline ends. Germline V gene data show CDR1 as LNHDA and CDR2 as SQIVND (reference sequence). The CDR3: CASSRSTGYNSGNTIYF. DNA for the CDR3: TGTGCCAGTAGTCGCTCGACAGGTTATAACTCTGGAAACACCATATATTTT.

This clonotype was picked up many times. This chain joins TRBV9 and TRBJ1-1; 11 positions match TRBD1. J lost 5 bases, V lost 3 bases, and 6 bases had no gene match. This CDR3 region has 15 residues. Per the germline V gene, CDR1 is SGDLS and CDR2 is YYNGEE. The CDR3 DNA reads TGTGCCAGCAGCGGACCGGGACAGGGGGGGACTGAAGCTTTCTTT. Translated, it gives CASSGPGQGGTEAFF.

This clonotype was detected only a few times. The genes are TRBV7-2 and TRBJ2-7; 9 bases map to TRBD1. J lost 3 bases, V lost 3 bases, and 6 bases had no gene match. The CDR3 spans 15 residues. Per the germline V gene, CDR1 is SGHTA and CDR2 is FQGNSA. The CDR3: CASSLADRGDYEQYF. The DNA of the CDR3 is TGTGCCAGCAGCTTGGCCGACAGGGGGGACTACGAGCAGTACTTC.

The chain uses TRBV25-1 and TRBJ2-5; 8 nucleotides agree with TRBD2. The V gene's germline CDR1 is MGHDK and CDR2 SYGVNS. The junction had 8 bases not matched to a gene; V was cut back by 4 bases and J by 4 bases. This CDR3 has 15 residues. Written as DNA, the CDR3 is TGTGCCAGCAGTGCTAGACTAAGCGGGGGAGAGACCCAGTACTTC. This codes for CASSARLSGGETQYF. Full variable domain (outside the CDR3, taken from reference TRBV25-1 and TRBJ2-5): EADIYQTPRYLVIGTGKKITLECSQTMGHDKMYWYQQDPGMELHLIHYSYGVNSTEKGDLSSESTVSRIRTEHFPLTLESARPSHTSQYLCASSARLSGGETQYFGPGTRLLVL.

This clonotype showed up many times. The rearrangement joins TRBV5-1 to TRBJ1-1, with a tentative D call TRBD1 (5 bases). V lost 6 bases and J 2 bases, leaving 17 bases between the germline ends. Germline V gives CDR1 SGHRS, CDR2 YFSETQ. The length of the CDR3 is 15 residues. CDR3 sequence: CASTPVGRINTEAFF. For the CDR3, the DNA is TGCGCCAGCACCCCCGTGGGACGGATTAACACTGAAGCTTTCTTT.

The table lists this clonotype with many counts. The chain uses TRBV4-1 and TRBJ2-7; D call uncertain. Germline lookup yields CDR1 MGHRA and CDR2 YSYEKL. V gave up 3 bases and J gave up 7 bases, with 10 bases separating them. The CDR3 covers 12 residues. The CDR3 sequence is CASSHVPWEQYF. The CDR3 DNA sequence: TGCGCCAGCAGCCATGTTCCCTGGGAGCAGTACTTC.

This clonotype was picked up many times. The V call is TRBV20-1, the J call TRBJ1-1; the match to TRBD1 covers 8 bases. Trimming took 4 bases from V and 4 from J; bases not matched to a gene: 8. The CDR3 spans 14 residues. In germline, CDR1 is DFQATT, CDR2 SNEGSKA (reference sequence). CDR3 DNA: TGCAGTGCTACTAGGGACAGGTTTCCCACTGAAGCTTTCTTT. Protein product: CSATRDRFPTEAFF.

The chain uses TRBV29-1 and TRBJ1-1, with D uncertain. V dropped 8 bases and J dropped 4 bases, with 14 bases sitting between them. The CDR3 is made up of 12 amino acids. Germline loops: CDR1 SQVTM, CDR2 ANQGSEA. CDR3 nucleotide sequence: TGCAGCAGGCAAGGCTCTGGCACTGAAGCTTTCTTT. Amino acids: CSRQGSGTEAFF.

The rearrangement joins TRBV12-3 or TRBV12-4 to TRBJ1-2, with 7 bases lining up with TRBD1. The CDR3 extends over 16 amino acids. Losses at the gene ends were 6 bases for V and 2 bases for J; bases not matched to a gene: 12. CDR3 DNA sequence: TGTGCCAGCAGAGACTCTTCCAGGGGGGAGAACTATGGCTACACCTTC. This gives the protein CASRDSSRGENYGYTF.

Comment on this clonotype: Mismatch with germline at one junction end may stem from a read error. The rearrangement links TRBV7-2 to TRBJ2-7, with 7 bases lining up with TRBD1. The CDR3 covers 13 residues. Germline loops: CDR1 SGHTA, CDR2 FQGNSA. The CDR3: CASGVGQNYERYF. CDR3 bases: TGTGCCAGCGGCGTGGGACAGAACTACGAGCGGTACTTC.

Concerning this clonotype: A much larger clone is a single base away; this may be a read error. This chain connects TRBV25-1 to TRBJ2-5; 11 bases fit TRBD2. There are 14 residues in the CDR3. From germline, CDR1 is MGHDK and CDR2 SYGVNS. V shed 3 bases, J shed 5 bases, and the junction held 2 bases outside the gene matches. CDR3 residues: CASSETSGVETQYF. CDR3 coding DNA: TGTGCCAGCAGTGAGACTAGCGGGGTTGAGACCCAGTACTTC.

There are a few counts of this clonotype. The rearrangement links TRBV6-5 to TRBJ1-5; D call uncertain. This CDR3 has 14 residues. V gave up 6 bases and J gave up 2 bases, with 11 bases separating them. Germline loops: CDR1 MNHEY, CDR2 SVGAGI. The DNA of the CDR3 is TGTGCCAGCAGCCCTGGTTGCTGCAATCAGCCCCAGCATTTT. Amino acids: CASSPGCCNQPQHF.

This clonotype has just one count. V usage is TRBV29-1 and J usage is TRBJ2-7, with 10 nucleotides matching TRBD2. The length of the CDR3 is 13 residues. The V gene's germline CDR1 is SQVTM and CDR2 ANQGSEA. V shed 6 bases, J shed 4 bases, and the junction held 6 bases outside the gene matches. The CDR3 reads CSVASGSTYEQYF. The DNA for the CDR3 is TGCAGCGTGGCTAGCGGGAGTACTTACGAGCAGTACTTC.

Details on this clonotype: A read error may be the cause here, since a much bigger clone is one base away. V usage is TRBV5-8 and J usage is TRBJ1-1, with a tentative D call TRBD1 (5 bases). CDR3 size: 16 residues. From germline, CDR1 is SGHTS and CDR2 YDEGEE. V dropped 0 bases and J dropped 4 bases, with 16 bases sitting between them. The CDR3 bases are TGTGCCAGCAGCTTGGAGGGGACGAGAGGGAGCACTGAAGCTTTCTTT. Protein product: CASSLEGTRGSTEAFF.

The sample holds a few counts of this clonotype. This chain connects TRBV15 to TRBJ2-4; the D gene could be TRBD1 or TRBD2 (5 bases each). V was pared by 7 bases and J by 8 bases, with 15 bases between. From germline, CDR1 is LNHNV and CDR2 YYDKDF (reference sequence). CDR3 length: 13 amino acids. The CDR3 bases are TGTGCCACCAAGGCGTGGGGGTCGGACATTCAGTACTTC. Protein product: CATKAWGSDIQYF.

The count of this clonotype is one. V is TRBV29-1 and J is TRBJ2-7; 7 bases line up with TRBD1. Germline CDR1 is SQVTM and CDR2 is ANQGSEA. This CDR3 has 14 amino acids. J was trimmed by 0 bases and V by 7 bases; bases with no gene match: 9. CDR3 bases: TGCAGCGCAAAATCCGGGACAGACTCCTACGAGCAGTACTTC. Translation: CSAKSGTDSYEQYF.

The chain has TRBV7-9 and TRBJ1-1; 7 bases are a match to TRBD1. CDR1 and CDR2 (germline): SEHNR, FQNEAQ (reference sequence). The length of the CDR3 is 15 residues. V shed 7 bases, J shed 1 base, and the junction held 9 bases outside the gene matches. The CDR3: CASTKGALANTEAFF. CDR3 nucleotide sequence: TGTGCCAGCACTAAGGGGGCCTTGGCGAACACTGAAGCTTTCTTT.

The chain links TRBV19 to TRBJ2-2; D is perhaps TRBD1 or TRBD2 (6 bases each). Trimming stripped 6 bases from V and 7 bases from J, with 18 bases between. The CDR3 has 15 amino acids. Germline CDR1 reads LNHDA; CDR2 reads SQIVND (reference sequence). CDR3 DNA: TGTGCCAGTAGCCCCGGGGGCAGGGGCCTCGGGGAGCTGTTTTTT. Its protein product is CASSPGGRGLGELFF.

This clonotype was picked up many times. CDR3 residues: CASSSTSGNRGETQYF. The CDR3 DNA reads TGTGCCAGCAGTTCGACTAGCGGGAATCGAGGAGAGACCCAGTACTTC. The rearrangement uses TRBV2 and TRBJ2-5; 11 nucleotides match TRBD2. The ends lost 5 bases at V and 4 bases at J; junction bases unmatched: 9. Germline assignment: CDR1 SNHLY and CDR2 FYNNEI. This CDR3 is built from 16 residues. The variable domain in full, with the rest retrieved from reference TRBV2 and TRBJ2-5, is EPEVTQTPSHQVTQMGQEVILRCVPISNHLYFYWYRQILGQKVEFLVSFYNNEISEKSEIFDDQFSVERPDGSNFTLKIRSTKLEDSAMYFCASSSTSGNRGETQYFGPGTRLLVL.